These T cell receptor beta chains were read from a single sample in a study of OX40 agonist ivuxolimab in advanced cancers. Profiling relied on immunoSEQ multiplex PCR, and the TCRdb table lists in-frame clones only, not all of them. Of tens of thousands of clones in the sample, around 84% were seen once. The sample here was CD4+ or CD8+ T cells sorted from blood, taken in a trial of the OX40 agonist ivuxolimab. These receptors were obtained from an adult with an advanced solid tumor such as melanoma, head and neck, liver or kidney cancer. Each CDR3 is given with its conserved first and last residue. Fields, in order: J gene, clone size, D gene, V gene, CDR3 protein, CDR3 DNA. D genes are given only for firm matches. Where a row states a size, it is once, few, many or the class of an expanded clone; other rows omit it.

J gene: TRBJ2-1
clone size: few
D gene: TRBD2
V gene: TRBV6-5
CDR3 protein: CATREGTNSYNEQFF
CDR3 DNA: TGTGCCACCCGGGAGGGGACAAACTCCTACAATGAGCAGTTCTTC

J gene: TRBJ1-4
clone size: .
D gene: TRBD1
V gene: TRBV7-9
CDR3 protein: CASSPEGATNEKLFF
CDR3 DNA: TGTGCCAGCAGCCCCGAGGGGGCTACTAATGAAAAACTGTTTTTT

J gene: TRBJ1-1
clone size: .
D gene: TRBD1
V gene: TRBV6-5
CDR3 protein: CASSYRGPVSEAFF
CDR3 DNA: TGTGCCAGCAGTTACAGGGGGCCGGTGAGTGAAGCTTTCTTT

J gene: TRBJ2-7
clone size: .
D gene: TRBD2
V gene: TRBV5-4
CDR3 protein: CASSPGLAGASYEQYF
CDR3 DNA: TGTGCCAGCAGCCCAGGACTAGCGGGGGCTTCCTACGAGCAGTACTTC

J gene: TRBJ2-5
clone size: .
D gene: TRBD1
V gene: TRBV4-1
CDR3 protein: CASSQDPAGGVVETQYF
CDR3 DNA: TGCGCCAGCAGCCAAGATCCCGCAGGGGGCGTCGTGGAGACCCAGTACTTC

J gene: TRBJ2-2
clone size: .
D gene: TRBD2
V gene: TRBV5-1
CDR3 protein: CASSERLAGGTGELFF
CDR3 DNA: TGCGCCAGCAGCGAAAGACTAGCGGGGGGCACCGGGGAGCTGTTTTTT

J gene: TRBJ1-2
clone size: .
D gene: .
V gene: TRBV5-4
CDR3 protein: CASSLRLTYGYTF
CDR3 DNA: TGTGCCAGCAGCTTGAGACTGACCTATGGCTACACCTTC

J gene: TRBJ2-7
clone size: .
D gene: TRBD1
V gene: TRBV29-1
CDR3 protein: CSVRQGGNEQYF
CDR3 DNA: TGCAGCGTTCGACAGGGTGGAAACGAGCAGTACTTC

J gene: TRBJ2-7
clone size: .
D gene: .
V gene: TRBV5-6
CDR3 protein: CASSFPFGRVNEQYF
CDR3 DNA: TGTGCCAGCAGCTTCCCTTTCGGCAGGGTAAACGAGCAGTACTTC

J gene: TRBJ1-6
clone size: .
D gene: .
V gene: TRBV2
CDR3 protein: CASSVQGNSPLHF
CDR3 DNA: TGTGCCAGCAGTGTTCAGGGTAATTCACCCCTCCACTTT

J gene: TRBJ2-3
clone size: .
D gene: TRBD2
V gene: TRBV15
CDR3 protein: CATSRELGSGVGNTQYF
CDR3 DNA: TGTGCCACCAGCAGGGAGTTGGGTAGCGGGGTTGGAAATACGCAGTATTTT

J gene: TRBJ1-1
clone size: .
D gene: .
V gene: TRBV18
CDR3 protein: CASSPQGSTEAFF
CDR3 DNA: TGTGCCAGCTCACCCCAGGGGTCCACTGAAGCTTTCTTT

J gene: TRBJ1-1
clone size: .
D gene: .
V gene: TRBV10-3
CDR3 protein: CAISEGGGRMNTEAFF
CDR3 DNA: TGTGCCATCAGTGAGGGTGGGGGGCGAATGAACACTGAAGCTTTCTTT

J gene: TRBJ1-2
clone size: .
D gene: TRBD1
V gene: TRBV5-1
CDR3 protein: CASSSQGASYGYTF
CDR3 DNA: TGCGCCAGCAGCTCACAGGGGGCTAGCTATGGCTACACCTTC

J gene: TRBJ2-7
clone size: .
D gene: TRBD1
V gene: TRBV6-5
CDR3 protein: CASRRDRVGYYEQYF
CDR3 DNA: TGTGCCAGCAGGCGGGACAGGGTCGGTTACTACGAGCAGTACTTC

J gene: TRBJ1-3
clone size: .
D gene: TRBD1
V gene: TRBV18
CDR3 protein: CASSPALKGATGNTIYF
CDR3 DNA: TGTGCCAGCTCCCCAGCCTTGAAGGGGGCTACTGGAAACACCATATATTTT